The T cell receptor beta chain described here comes from a study of T cell repertoires in cytomegalovirus infection (dated by TCRdb to the late 2010s). For context, the study as a whole: Because public TCR beta signatures pointed to carriage of CMV infection together with the matching HLA type, the HLA type of each donor mattered for the analysis.

The listed sequencing device is Illumina HiSeq 1500. TCRdb handled the public reads itself, with Q25 trimming in fastp and clone calling in MiXCR, and kept productive beta chains. Rows matching on CDR3 protein sequence are summarized as one entry with the most common DNA and genes. The sample table records about 140,000 distinct CDR3 sequences; about 6% of these occur just once. In total, the top ten clones hold roughly 18% of the sample. The full study reports these points: Cumulative frequency of public TCR beta family members discriminated carriers of CMV infection plus the relevant HLA type in this cohort and an independent 352-donor cohort. The ex vivo response was dominated by HLA-C-restricted CMV-specific TCR beta clonotypes, which also provided the single most frequent clonotype in two of eight donors.

As concerns this clonotype: Its antigen is still unknown. It may be a read error: a sequence one base away is much more abundant.

CDR1 and CDR2 are read off the germline V gene as SGHVS and FQNEAQ. Counted from cysteine to phenylalanine, this CDR3 has 14 amino acids. The entry retains the CDR3 DNA only, 42 bases that are in frame from base 1. Sequenced material: PBMCs. The sequence came from a human donor in good health (CMV status not recorded). Some clones in this sample may be carry-over from other donors' samples. The chain uses TRBV7-8 and TRBJ1-4; 7 central bases correspond to TRBD1. The nucleotides read TGTGCCAGCAGCGAAAGGGGGCTGGTTGAAAAACTGGTTTTT. This sequence encodes CASSERGLVEKLVF.